This T cell receptor (beta chain) was sequenced during a study of T cells in Graves' hyperthyroidism and ophthalmopathy. Across the whole study: Once the initial diagnosis was made, peripheral blood was obtained before any treatment. Whole-study findings and limits: By a 13 V-J model, ophthalmopathy was set apart from stable hyperthyroidism. Most thyroid clonotypes that were expanded above 0.001 also turned up in blood.

This CDR3 region has 19 residues. Germline CDR1 SGHAT, CDR2 FQNNGV. The trim removed 2 bases at V and 5 bases at J, leaving 21 bases unmatched. This clonotype was detected a few times. Its specificity is not known. Lactation, pregnancy, other autoimmune disease or uncontrolled infection led to exclusion of patients. Authors of the study amplified TCR beta CDR3 regions from RNA transcripts. HTBI primers drove first-round RT-PCR of the TCR CDR3. TCRdb re-called the multiplex PCR reads with MiXCR, one entry per CDR3 protein. Of 360,000 or so distinct CDR3 sequences in the sample, about 15% were seen once. The clonotype was recovered from a woman aged 55-75 years with Graves' ophthalmopathy. This chain connects TRBV11-2 to TRBJ2-7; 7 bases agree with TRBD1. Sequenced sample: blood. The CDR3 loop is CASSLRPYSGQKTGDEQYF. DNA of the CDR3: TGTGCCAGCAGCTTACGGCCGTATTCCGGACAGAAAACAGGGGACGAGCAGTACTTC. The complete variable domain, with remaining parts taken from reference TRBV11-2 and TRBJ2-7, reads EAGVAQSPRYKIIEKRQSVAFWCNPISGHATLYWYQQILGQGPKLLIQFQNNGVVDDSQLPKDRFSAERLKGVDSTLKIQPAKLEDSAVYLCASSLRPYSGQKTGDEQYFGPGTRLTVT.